These T cell receptor beta chains were read from a single sample in a study of blood T cell repertoires in COVID-19. The data were produced by immunoSEQ multiplex PCR, yet TCRdb's version contains in-frame clones alone and is incomplete. This sample has about 220,000 clones, with around three quarters found just once. Sequenced sample: peripheral blood. The source of these receptors is a woman aged 70-85 years with acute or convalescent COVID-19. Each CDR3 is given with its conserved first and last residue. D genes are given only for firm matches. Clone size, where shown, is once, few, many, or a class for clones that have expanded.

D gene,J gene,CDR3 length,clone size,V gene,CDR3 protein,CDR3 DNA
TRBD1,TRBJ2-3,12,-,TRBV6-5,CASSPSRDRQYF,TGTGCCAGCAGTCCCTCCCGGGACAGGCAGTATTTT
-,TRBJ1-5,13,-,TRBV2,CASRRQNNQPQHF,TGTGCCAGCAGGCGACAGAACAATCAGCCCCAGCATTTT
-,TRBJ2-3,13,-,TRBV7-2,CASSLLYRDTQYF,TGTGCCAGCAGCTTACTATATCGAGATACGCAGTATTTT
-,TRBJ1-1,13,-,TRBV3-1/TRBV3-2,CASSHTGNTEAFF,TGTGCCAGCAGCCATACAGGTAACACTGAAGCTTTCTTT
TRBD1,TRBJ1-2,16,-,TRBV9,CASSPGQGGGYYGYTF,TGTGCCAGCAGCCCAGGCCAGGGGGGAGGTTACTATGGCTACACCTTC
-,TRBJ2-7,16,-,TRBV6-2/TRBV6-3,CASSPRDIANYYEQYF,TGTGCCAGCAGCCCCCGGGACATAGCTAATTACTACGAGCAGTACTTC
-,TRBJ2-3,14,-,TRBV19,CASSIRRSTDTQYF,TGTGCCAGTAGTATTCGGCGGAGCACAGATACGCAGTATTTT
-,TRBJ1-2,13,-,TRBV7-6,CASSQSGIYGYTF,TGTGCCAGCAGCCAGTCCGGGATCTATGGCTACACCTTC
TRBD1,TRBJ1-2,14,-,TRBV19,CASSLTGEYYGYTF,TGTGCCAGTAGTTTAACAGGGGAGTACTATGGCTACACCTTC
-,TRBJ2-6,15,-,TRBV6-5,CASRPGGSGANVLTF,TGTGCCAGCCGCCCCGGGGGCTCTGGGGCCAACGTCCTGACTTTC
-,TRBJ2-7,12,-,TRBV5-1,CASSLQGREQYF,TGCGCCAGCAGCTTGCAGGGCCGGGAGCAGTACTTC
-,TRBJ2-3,14,-,TRBV6-5,CASSLDSTTDTQYF,TGTGCCAGCAGCCTAGACAGCACCACAGATACGCAGTATTTT
-,TRBJ2-3,15,-,TRBV7-6,CASSKGTGGTDTQYF,TGTGCCAGCAGCAAAGGTACCGGAGGCACAGATACGCAGTATTTT
-,TRBJ1-5,13,-,TRBV11-2,CASSLGRGQPQHF,TGTGCCAGCAGCTTAGGCAGGGGCCAGCCCCAGCATTTT
-,TRBJ2-7,13,few,TRBV15,CATSRDRGREQYF,TGTGCCACCAGCAGAGACAGGGGACGCGAGCAGTACTTC
TRBD1,TRBJ2-7,17,once,TRBV3-1/TRBV3-2,CASSQDPVMGTAYEQYF,TGTGCCAGCAGCCAAGACCCCGTTATGGGGACAGCCTACGAGCAGTACTTC
TRBD1,TRBJ2-3,15,-,TRBV5-1,CASAYTGQSTDTQYF,TGCGCCAGCGCTTACACGGGACAGTCCACAGATACGCAGTATTTT
TRBD1,TRBJ1-2,18,-,TRBV9,CASSVADRGTLSNYGYTF,TGTGCCAGCAGCGTAGCGGACAGGGGAACACTAAGCAACTATGGCTACACCTTC
-,TRBJ2-3,11,-,TRBV5-6,CASSRRNTQYF,TGTGCCAGCAGCAGGAGGAATACGCAGTATTTT
-,TRBJ2-5,16,-,TRBV10-1,CASSSTGGLGEETQYF,TGCGCCAGCAGCTCGACGGGCGGCTTGGGAGAAGAGACCCAGTACTTC
TRBD2,TRBJ2-1,17,-,TRBV5-1,CASSTGLAGHGRDEQFF,TGCGCCAGCAGCACGGGACTAGCGGGGCATGGGAGGGATGAGCAGTTCTTC
-,TRBJ2-4,14,-,TRBV7-2,CASSLDRPLNIQYF,TGTGCCAGCAGCTTAGACAGACCTCTAAACATTCAGTACTTC
-,TRBJ1-3,17,once,TRBV18,CASSPTGGESSGNTIYF,TGTGCCAGCTCCCCTACCGGGGGAGAAAGCTCTGGAAACACCATATATTTT
-,TRBJ1-2,12,-,TRBV12-3/TRBV12-4,CASRTYLYGYTF,TGTGCCAGCAGAACCTACCTCTATGGCTACACCTTC
-,TRBJ1-1,13,-,TRBV27,CASSFSRGTEAFF,TGTGCCAGCAGTTTTTCGCGGGGTACTGAAGCTTTCTTT
-,TRBJ1-2,15,-,TRBV6-2/TRBV6-3,CASSRRGPDVTGYTF,TGTGCCAGCAGCCGGAGGGGTCCCGATGTCACAGGCTACACCTTC
TRBD2,TRBJ2-3,17,-,TRBV6-1,CASSEGIAGAFTDTQYF,TGTGCCAGCAGTGAAGGGATAGCGGGGGCCTTCACAGATACGCAGTATTTT
-,TRBJ2-2,15,-,TRBV24-1,CATSDTDTGPGELFF,TGTGCCACCAGTGATACAGATACAGGGCCCGGGGAGCTGTTTTTT
-,TRBJ1-2,17,-,TRBV19,CASSPWNGGSENYGYTF,TGTGCCAGTAGTCCCTGGAACGGGGGTTCGGAAAACTATGGCTACACCTTC
-,TRBJ1-6,13,few,TRBV25-1,CASRTGTHSPLHF,TGTGCCAGCAGAACCGGGACACATTCACCCCTCCACTTT